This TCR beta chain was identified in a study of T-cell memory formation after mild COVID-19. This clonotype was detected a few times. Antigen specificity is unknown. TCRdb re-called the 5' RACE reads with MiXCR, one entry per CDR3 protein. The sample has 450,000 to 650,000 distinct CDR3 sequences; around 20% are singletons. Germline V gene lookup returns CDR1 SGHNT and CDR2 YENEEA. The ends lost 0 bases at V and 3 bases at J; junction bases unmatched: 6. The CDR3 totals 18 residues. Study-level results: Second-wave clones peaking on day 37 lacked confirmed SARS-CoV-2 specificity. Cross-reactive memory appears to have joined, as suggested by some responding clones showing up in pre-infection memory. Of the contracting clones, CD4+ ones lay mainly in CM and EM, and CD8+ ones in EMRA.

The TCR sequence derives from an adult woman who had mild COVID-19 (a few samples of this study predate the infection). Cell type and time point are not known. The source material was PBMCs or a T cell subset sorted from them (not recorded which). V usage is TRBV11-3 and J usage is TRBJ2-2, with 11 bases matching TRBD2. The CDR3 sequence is CASSLDTPSGGHTGELFF. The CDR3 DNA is TGTGCCAGCAGCTTAGATACCCCTAGCGGGGGGCACACCGGGGAGCTGTTTTTT.